This T cell receptor beta chain was found in a study of T-cell reconstitution after alpha-beta-depleted transplantation in children (dated by TCRdb to the mid-2010s). Regarding the complete study: T-cell immune reconstitution after TCRalphabeta/CD19-depleted allogeneic hematopoietic cell transplantation in children was quantitatively tracked in the study by means of TCR repertoire profiling.

The germline V gene provides CDR1 SGHRS and CDR2 YFSETQ. Taken from cysteine to phenylalanine, the CDR3 has 14 residues. Left in the record is the CDR3 DNA by itself, 42 bases read in frame from the first base. V is pruned by 3 bases and J by 2 bases, leaving 5 bases of the junction without a gene match. In the case of this clonotype: No cognate antigen has been identified for it. It has no much larger one-base neighbor in the sample; base qualities were not kept.

In the paper's terms, the treatment or condition label means: allogeneic hematopoietic cell transplantation with graft depleted of TCRalphabeta T cells and CD19 B cells. The transplant recipients were children given TCRalphabeta/CD19-depleted allogeneic hematopoietic cell grafts. General conclusions and limits of the study: The apparently early recovery of alphabetaT-cell counts about two months after transplant reportedly depended on only several hundred rapidly expanded clones that came from non-depleted graft cells. In some patients, high TCRbeta diversity at day 60 was attributed to recipient T cells and intrathymic progenitors that had survived conditioning. Over subsequent months, a decline in hyperexpanded clone frequencies was noted, and after one year, T-cell counts and TCRbeta diversity were mostly ascribed to newly produced T cells.

The method behind the library was PCR. Sequencing was carried out with an Illumina HiSeq 2500. TCR library preparation used molecular barcoding, with unique molecular identifiers applied to normalize quantification of the TCRbeta repertoire. TCRdb reprocessing: public reads trimmed at Q25 with fastp, clones called with MiXCR, in-frame beta chains kept. Every entry covers one CDR3 protein and lists the most common genes and DNA from its rows. The sample records around 960,000 distinct CDR3 sequences, roughly 29% of which are singletons. The ten biggest clones cover 25% to 35% of the sample. This clonotype was obtained from a boy under two years old who had a stem cell transplant for SCID, so the T cells may come from the graft donor. The chain joins TRBV5-1 to TRBJ2-7, with TRBD1 identical over 7 junction bases. This sample comprised PBMCs, mostly from graft donor cells, obtained 360 days after TCRalphabeta/CD19-depleted stem cell transplant. The CDR3 protein sequence reads: CASSWTGQAYEQYF. Read as DNA, the sequence is TGCGCCAGCAGCTGGACCGGACAGGCCTACGAGCAGTACTTC.